This T cell receptor (beta chain) emerged from a study of T cells in Graves' hyperthyroidism and ophthalmopathy. RNA transcripts provided the source from which TCR beta CDR3 regions were amplified. The HTBI primer set drove a first-round RT-PCR of the TCR CDR3. TCRdb reprocessed the multiplex PCR reads with MiXCR, giving one entry per CDR3 protein. This sample has hundreds of thousands of distinct CDR3 sequences, with about 15% found just once. Germline-derived CDR1 and CDR2 are MNHEY and SMNVEV (reference sequence). The CDR3 runs 16 residues. Trimming at V came to 7 bases and at J to 2 bases, leaving 7 bases not matched to a gene. This clonotype turned up a few times.

The chain carries TRBV27 and TRBJ2-1, with TRBD2 identical over 11 bases. The specimen was blood. This sequence originates from a woman in her fifties or sixties with Graves' ophthalmopathy. The CDR3 nucleotides are TGTGCCAGCACCGTGACTAGCGGGACCCCCTACAATGAGCAGTTCTTC. Translation gives CASTVTSGTPYNEQFF.